The 7 T cell receptor beta chains below all came from one sample that was sequenced in a study of low-dose radiotherapy and immunotherapy resistance in tumors. Covering alpha and beta chains, TRAV- and TRBV-specific primers were used for the first-strand cDNA. The authors ran roughly 20 PCR cycles to amplify TCRs with a constant-region primer and V-primer adapter. TCRdb re-derived calls from the reads in MiXCR, one entry per CDR3 protein. The table lists tens of thousands of distinct CDR3 sequences, 8% to 10% of them singletons. Time point described: before trial treatment. The material was PBMCs, obtained before treatment. These receptors were collected from a male donor with prostate cancer.

This clonotype showed up many times. The chain combines TRBV29-1 with TRBJ2-6, with D hard to call. Per germline, CDR1 SQVTM and CDR2 ANQGSEA. The CDR3 is 16 amino acids. Trimming cost V 0 bases and J 3 bases, with 12 bases left between them. The CDR3 is CSVEDHMNGGANVLTF. The CDR3 coding sequence is TGCAGCGTTGAAGATCATATGAATGGTGGGGCCAACGTCCTGACTTTC.

This clonotype was observed at least ten times. The CDR3 DNA follows: TGTGCCAGCAGGTCGACAGGGGTGAGCAATCAGCCCCAGCATTTT. Translated, it gives CASRSTGVSNQPQHF. This chain joins TRBV27 and TRBJ1-5; 8 nucleotides align to TRBD1. Trimming removed 6 bases from V and 1 base from J; junction bases left unmatched: 5. There are 15 residues in the CDR3. Germline lookup yields CDR1 MNHEY and CDR2 SMNVEV (reference sequence).

This clonotype has a count of ten or more. The gene calls are TRBV29-1 and TRBJ2-3; 8 bases map to TRBD1. This CDR3 contains 12 residues. In germline, CDR1 is SQVTM, CDR2 ANQGSEA. V lost 3 bases to trimming and J lost 6 bases; unmatched junction nucleotides: 2. CDR3 coding DNA: TGCAGCGTTGATCAGGGGGCGGATACGCAGTATTTT. Amino acids: CSVDQGADTQYF.

This clonotype was seen ten or more times. The V call is TRBV4-3, the J call TRBJ2-3; D uncertain. The CDR3 runs 16 residues. Germline V gene sequence: CDR1 LGHNA, CDR2 YSLEER. Trimming removed 1 base at V and 4 bases at J, with 15 bases between. The CDR3: CASSQGDSRPADTQYF. The CDR3 DNA follows: TGCGCCAGCAGCCAAGGTGATTCCCGCCCAGCAGATACGCAGTATTTT.

This clonotype has ten or more counts. V gene TRBV11-2 combines with J gene TRBJ2-7; D perhaps matches TRBD2 (8 bases). The V gene lost 5 bases and the J gene lost 4 bases, with 27 bases spanning the gap. CDR1 and CDR2 from the germline V gene are SGHAT and FQNNGV. There are 18 residues in the CDR3. CDR3 sequence: CASSTIRGGAGGTYEQYF. The CDR3 coding sequence is TGTGCCAGCAGCACCATCAGGGGGGGGGCGGGGGGAACGTACGAGCAGTACTTC.

This clonotype occurred many times. The chain combines TRBV6-5 with TRBJ2-7; 7 nucleotides align to TRBD2. CDR1 is MNHEY and CDR2 is SVGAGI in the germline V gene. V lost 10 bases, J lost 5 bases, and 14 bases stayed unmatched. The CDR3 has 14 residues. CDR3 sequence: CATRTGTKGDEQYF. The CDR3 coding sequence is TGTGCCACCCGGACCGGGACTAAGGGAGACGAGCAGTACTTC.

This clonotype was found many times. The chain is built from TRBV3-1 and TRBJ1-1; D is unresolved. Deletions cut 1 base from V and 3 bases from J, with 3 bases between. The CDR3 runs 12 residues. CDR1 is LGHDT and CDR2 is YNNKEL in the germline V gene (reference sequence). CDR3 DNA sequence: TGTGCCAGCAGCCAAGTAGACACTGAAGCTTTCTTT. Its translation: CASSQVDTEAFF. Full variable domain (outside the CDR3, taken from reference TRBV3-1 and TRBJ1-1): DTAVSQTPKYLVTQMGNDKSIKCEQNLGHDTMYWYKQDSKKFLKIMFSYNNKELIINETVPNRFSPKSPDKAHLNLHINSLELGDSAVYFCASSQVDTEAFFGQGTRLTVV.